This is a list of T cell receptor beta chains from one sample in a study of T cells after yellow fever vaccination. One entry per CDR3 protein, called by TCRdb with MiXCR from the 5' RACE reads. The sample holds roughly 120,000 distinct CDR3 sequences, approximately 8.4% seen once. Sequencing was performed on CD8+ T cells sorted from PBMCs, taken 45 days after the yellow fever booster vaccination. The receptors come from a man between 25 and 39 years old who received the YFV17D yellow fever vaccine. Each CDR3 is given with its conserved first and last residue. D genes are given only for firm matches. The size field is filled for only some rows; it gives once, few, many or a size class.

D: .; V: TRBV3-1; J: TRBJ2-1; size: many; CDR3: CASSQEKPRYSSYNEQFF; DNA: TGTGCCAGCAGCCAAGAGAAACCGAGGTACAGCTCCTACAATGAGCAGTTCTTC
D: TRBD1; V: TRBV4-3; J: TRBJ1-1; size: .; CDR3: CASSQVQGAGTEAFF; DNA: TGCGCCAGCAGCCAGGTACAGGGGGCGGGCACTGAAGCTTTCTTT
D: .; V: TRBV11-2; J: TRBJ2-7; size: .; CDR3: CASSLVDSYLEQYF; DNA: TGTGCCAGCAGCTTAGTGGATAGTTACCTAGAGCAGTACTTC
D: .; V: TRBV28; J: TRBJ2-7; size: .; CDR3: CASSSHYNEQYF; DNA: TGTGCCAGCAGTTCCCACTACAACGAGCAGTACTTC
D: .; V: TRBV10-1; J: TRBJ2-7; size: .; CDR3: CASEIPGRISYEQYF; DNA: TGCGCCAGCGAGATACCGGGACGGATCTCCTACGAGCAGTACTTC
D: .; V: TRBV27; J: TRBJ2-7; size: many; CDR3: CASSFGETYEQYF; DNA: TGTGCCAGCAGTTTCGGGGAAACATACGAGCAGTACTTC
D: .; V: TRBV29-1; J: TRBJ2-7; size: many; CDR3: CSVTYKARKEQYF; DNA: TGCAGCGTTACATACAAAGCCCGGAAAGAGCAGTACTTC
D: .; V: TRBV7-9; J: TRBJ2-2; size: many; CDR3: CASTHTAENTGELFF; DNA: TGTGCCAGCACCCACACCGCGGAAAACACCGGGGAGCTGTTTTTT
D: .; V: TRBV7-8; J: TRBJ1-5; size: many; CDR3: CASSQSRFSSNQPQHF; DNA: TGTGCCAGCAGCCAATCGAGATTTTCTAGCAATCAGCCCCAGCATTTT
D: TRBD2; V: TRBV7-6; J: TRBJ2-7; size: .; CDR3: CASSPPGGNEQYF; DNA: TGTGCCAGCAGCCCACCGGGAGGGAACGAGCAGTACTTC
D: TRBD2; V: TRBV20-1; J: TRBJ2-1; size: .; CDR3: CSAWTSGTYEQFF; DNA: TGCAGTGCGTGGACTAGCGGGACCTATGAGCAGTTCTTC
D: TRBD1; V: TRBV7-2; J: TRBJ1-6; size: many; CDR3: CASSSGTVYNSPLHF; DNA: TGTGCCAGCAGCTCGGGGACAGTATATAATTCACCCCTCCACTTT
D: .; V: TRBV10-2; J: TRBJ2-7; size: many; CDR3: CASSGVRPYEQYF; DNA: TGCGCCAGCAGTGGGGTTCGGCCCTACGAGCAGTACTTC
D: .; V: TRBV6-2/TRBV6-3; J: TRBJ2-1; size: many; CDR3: CASLGMGLHSRNEQFF; DNA: TGTGCCAGCTTGGGGATGGGACTCCATTCTCGAAATGAGCAGTTCTTC
D: .; V: TRBV20-1; J: TRBJ1-2; size: .; CDR3: CSAYHPGSYGYTF; DNA: TGCAGTGCTTATCACCCGGGAAGCTATGGCTACACCTTC
D: TRBD2; V: TRBV27; J: TRBJ2-7; size: many; CDR3: CASSRMGLAGDEQYF; DNA: TGTGCCAGCAGCCGTATGGGACTAGCGGGAGATGAGCAGTACTTC
D: .; V: TRBV29-1; J: TRBJ1-1; size: many; CDR3: CSVERTEAFF; DNA: TGCAGCGTTGAACGCACTGAAGCTTTCTTT
D: TRBD2; V: TRBV24-1; J: TRBJ2-1; size: .; CDR3: CATSGPGTSGFNEQFF; DNA: TGTGCCACCAGTGGGCCCGGGACTAGCGGATTCAATGAGCAGTTCTTC
D: .; V: TRBV12-3/TRBV12-4; J: TRBJ2-7; size: many; CDR3: CASSLNPPYEQYF; DNA: TGTGCCAGCAGTTTAAATCCCCCCTACGAGCAGTACTTC
D: .; V: TRBV29-1; J: TRBJ2-7; size: .; CDR3: CSVARDANYEQYF; DNA: TGCAGCGTTGCGCGGGACGCTAACTACGAGCAGTACTTC
D: .; V: TRBV3-1; J: TRBJ2-2; size: few; CDR3: CASSQDSNPNTGELFF; DNA: TGTGCCAGCAGCCAAGATTCCAATCCGAACACCGGGGAGCTGTTTTTT
D: .; V: TRBV4-1; J: TRBJ2-1; size: few; CDR3: CASSQTFRELSDYNEQFF; DNA: TGCGCCAGCAGCCAGACCTTTAGGGAGCTTTCAGACTACAATGAGCAGTTCTTC
D: TRBD1; V: TRBV28; J: TRBJ2-5; size: many; CDR3: CASSLRLHAGTGSQETQYF; DNA: TGTGCCAGCAGCTTACGTTTACACGCCGGGACAGGGAGCCAAGAGACCCAGTACTTC
D: .; V: TRBV29-1; J: TRBJ2-7; size: many; CDR3: CSVALQNEQYF; DNA: TGCAGCGTTGCTCTCCAGAACGAGCAGTACTTC
D: TRBD2; V: TRBV30; J: TRBJ2-7; size: .; CDR3: CAWSPTSESSYEQYF; DNA: TGTGCCTGGAGTCCAACTAGCGAGAGCTCCTACGAGCAGTACTTC
D: TRBD2; V: TRBV11-3; J: TRBJ2-3; size: few; CDR3: CASSSAGDVSDTQYF; DNA: TGTGCCAGCAGCTCCGCGGGAGATGTATCAGATACGCAGTATTTT
D: .; V: TRBV4-3; J: TRBJ2-1; size: many; CDR3: CASSQEASGTATSVYNEQFF; DNA: TGCGCCAGCAGCCAAGAGGCCTCCGGGACAGCGACTAGCGTTTACAATGAGCAGTTCTTC
D: TRBD1; V: TRBV6-5; J: TRBJ2-6; size: many; CDR3: CASRLGTGWSGANVLTF; DNA: TGTGCCAGCAGACTCGGGACAGGGTGGTCTGGGGCCAACGTCCTGACTTTC
D: TRBD1; V: TRBV7-7; J: TRBJ2-1; size: .; CDR3: CASSSQKDRAGEQFF; DNA: TGTGCCAGCAGCTCGCAGAAAGACAGGGCCGGTGAGCAGTTCTTC
D: .; V: TRBV5-4; J: TRBJ2-2; size: few; CDR3: CASSLGAGPAGELFF; DNA: TGTGCCAGCAGCTTGGGGGCGGGGCCCGCCGGGGAGCTGTTTTTT
D: .; V: TRBV12-3/TRBV12-4; J: TRBJ2-3; size: many; CDR3: CASRREDTQYF; DNA: TGTGCCAGCAGACGGGAGGATACGCAGTATTTT
D: TRBD1; V: TRBV6-2/TRBV6-3; J: TRBJ2-7; size: many; CDR3: CASSPTSYRGNEQYF; DNA: TGTGCCAGCAGTCCCACCTCTTACAGGGGCAACGAGCAGTACTTC
D: TRBD2; V: TRBV27; J: TRBJ2-1; size: many; CDR3: CASSFDSGSTYNEQFF; DNA: TGTGCCAGCAGTTTTGATAGCGGGAGCACCTACAATGAGCAGTTCTTC
D: TRBD2; V: TRBV4-2; J: TRBJ2-1; size: many; CDR3: CASSQGVAGYNEQFF; DNA: TGTGCCAGCAGCCAAGGGGTAGCGGGTTACAATGAGCAGTTCTTC
D: .; V: TRBV7-2; J: TRBJ2-5; size: few; CDR3: CASRELGKETQYF; DNA: TGTGCCAGCAGGGAATTGGGTAAAGAGACCCAGTACTTC
D: .; V: TRBV4-3; J: TRBJ2-1; size: many; CDR3: CASSQDGGLSYNEQFF; DNA: TGCGCCAGCAGCCAAGATGGGGGCCTCTCCTACAATGAGCAGTTCTTC
D: TRBD2; V: TRBV2; J: TRBJ2-1; size: many; CDR3: CASSATGTSLNEQFF; DNA: TGTGCCAGCAGTGCGACTGGGACTAGCTTAAATGAGCAGTTCTTC
D: .; V: TRBV6-2/TRBV6-3; J: TRBJ2-5; size: many; CDR3: CASSYSTPGRTDERQETQYF; DNA: TGTGCCAGCAGTTACTCGACGCCCGGTAGGACTGACGAACGCCAAGAGACCCAGTACTTC
D: .; V: TRBV4-2; J: TRBJ2-1; size: few; CDR3: CASSQEGAPKQFF; DNA: TGTGCCAGCAGCCAAGAAGGGGCCCCTAAGCAGTTCTTC
D: .; V: TRBV4-3; J: TRBJ2-7; size: few; CDR3: CASSPGAENYEQYF; DNA: TGCGCCAGCAGCCCGGGGGCAGAAAACTACGAGCAGTACTTC